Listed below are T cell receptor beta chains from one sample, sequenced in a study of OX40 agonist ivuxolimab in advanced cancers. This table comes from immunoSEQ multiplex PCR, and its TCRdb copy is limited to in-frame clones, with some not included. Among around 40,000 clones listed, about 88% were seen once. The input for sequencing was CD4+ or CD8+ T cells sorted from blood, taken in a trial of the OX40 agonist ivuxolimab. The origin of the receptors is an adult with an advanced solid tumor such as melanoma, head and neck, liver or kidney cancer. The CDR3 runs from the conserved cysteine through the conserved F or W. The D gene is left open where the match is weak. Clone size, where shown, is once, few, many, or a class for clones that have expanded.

CDR3: CASSLGTSGSNEQFF
DNA: TGTGCCAGCAGTTTAGGGACTAGCGGGAGTAATGAGCAGTTCTTC
J: TRBJ2-1
size: .
D: TRBD2
V: TRBV28

CDR3: CASSTRLAGLIYNEQFF
DNA: TGTGCCAGTAGTACCAGACTAGCGGGATTAATATACAATGAGCAGTTCTTC
J: TRBJ2-1
size: .
D: TRBD2
V: TRBV19

CDR3: CASRFRDRVSDTQYF
DNA: TGTGCCAGCAGGTTCCGGGACAGGGTTTCAGATACGCAGTATTTT
J: TRBJ2-3
size: .
D: TRBD1
V: TRBV7-8

CDR3: CASSLAVMAYEQYF
DNA: TGTGCCAGCAGCTTGGCGGTCATGGCCTACGAGCAGTACTTC
J: TRBJ2-7
size: .
D: .
V: TRBV13

CDR3: CASSSETRFETQYF
DNA: TGTGCCAGCAGCTCCGAGACGAGGTTTGAGACCCAGTACTTC
J: TRBJ2-5
size: .
D: .
V: TRBV7-6

CDR3: CASSLNPDYGYTF
DNA: TGTGCCAGCAGTTTAAACCCGGACTATGGCTACACCTTC
J: TRBJ1-2
size: .
D: .
V: TRBV6-5

CDR3: CASSWGTYEQYF
DNA: TGCGCCAGCAGCTGGGGGACCTACGAGCAGTACTTC
J: TRBJ2-7
size: .
D: .
V: TRBV5-1

CDR3: CASSPRTSYEQYF
DNA: TGCGCCAGCAGCCCTAGGACTAGCTACGAGCAGTACTTC
J: TRBJ2-7
size: .
D: TRBD2
V: TRBV7-9

CDR3: CASSLDLGTEAFF
DNA: TGTGCCAGCAGCTTAGATCTGGGGACTGAAGCTTTCTTT
J: TRBJ1-1
size: .
D: .
V: TRBV11-2

CDR3: CSGGRTNEQFF
DNA: TGCAGCGGCGGACGAACCAATGAGCAGTTCTTC
J: TRBJ2-1
size: .
D: .
V: TRBV29-1

CDR3: CASSLPGARETQYF
DNA: TGTGCCAGCAGCTTACCGGGGGCCCGGGAGACCCAGTACTTC
J: TRBJ2-5
size: once
D: .
V: TRBV7-9

CDR3: CASRRTGRNQPQHF
DNA: TGTGCCAGCAGAAGGACAGGGCGCAATCAGCCCCAGCATTTT
J: TRBJ1-5
size: few
D: TRBD1
V: TRBV6-5

CDR3: CAVMDRGLSNYGYTF
DNA: TGTGCCGTAATGGACAGGGGTCTTTCTAACTATGGCTACACCTTC
J: TRBJ1-2
size: .
D: TRBD1
V: TRBV10-3

CDR3: CASSIGLDSSTDTQYF
DNA: TGTGCCAGTAGTATAGGTTTAGATTCTAGCACAGATACGCAGTATTTT
J: TRBJ2-3
size: .
D: .
V: TRBV19

CDR3: CASSTGTGTNEKLFF
DNA: TGCGCCAGCAGCACGGGGACAGGTACTAATGAAAAACTGTTTTTT
J: TRBJ1-4
size: .
D: TRBD1
V: TRBV5-1

CDR3: CSVEDPDRSYPYEQYF
DNA: TGCAGCGTTGAAGATCCTGACAGGTCTTACCCCTACGAGCAGTACTTC
J: TRBJ2-7
size: .
D: .
V: TRBV29-1

CDR3: CASSQGEGLTEAFF
DNA: TGCGCCAGCAGCCAGGGAGAAGGGTTGACTGAAGCTTTCTTT
J: TRBJ1-1
size: .
D: .
V: TRBV5-1

CDR3: CASSLGVAGRGEQFF
DNA: TGTGCCAGCAGCTTAGGGGTAGCGGGGCGCGGTGAGCAGTTCTTC
J: TRBJ2-1
size: .
D: TRBD2
V: TRBV7-8

CDR3: CASSHIEGNTEAFF
DNA: TGTGCCAGCAGCCATATTGAGGGGAACACTGAAGCTTTCTTT
J: TRBJ1-1
size: .
D: .
V: TRBV7-2

CDR3: CASSQELSQPNQPQHF
DNA: TGCGCCAGCAGCCAAGAGTTGTCACAGCCCAATCAGCCCCAGCATTTT
J: TRBJ1-5
size: .
D: .
V: TRBV4-1

CDR3: CASSERAGGSPLHF
DNA: TGTGCCAGCAGCGAGAGGGCAGGGGGCTCACCCCTCCACTTT
J: TRBJ1-6
size: .
D: TRBD1
V: TRBV9

CDR3: CASSLGGSLGGNTIYF
DNA: TGCGCCAGCAGCTTGGGAGGCAGCCTCGGTGGAAACACCATATATTTT
J: TRBJ1-3
size: .
D: .
V: TRBV5-1

CDR3: CAIPGTDLNYGYTF
DNA: TGTGCCATACCCGGGACGGACCTTAACTATGGCTACACCTTC
J: TRBJ1-2
size: .
D: .
V: TRBV2

CDR3: CASSWGSVRGYNEQFF
DNA: TGTGCCAGCAGCTGGGGATCAGTTAGGGGGTACAATGAGCAGTTCTTC
J: TRBJ2-1
size: .
D: .
V: TRBV7-8

CDR3: CASSLLSSSGEYTDTQYF
DNA: TGTGCCAGCAGCTTATTATCGTCTAGCGGGGAATACACAGATACGCAGTATTTT
J: TRBJ2-3
size: .
D: TRBD2
V: TRBV13

CDR3: CASSYGNSYEQYF
DNA: TGTGCCAGCAGTTACGGGAACTCCTACGAGCAGTACTTC
J: TRBJ2-7
size: .
D: .
V: TRBV6-5

CDR3: CASSYSFAGNQPQHF
DNA: TGTGCCAGCAGTTACTCATTTGCAGGGAATCAGCCCCAGCATTTT
J: TRBJ1-5
size: .
D: .
V: TRBV6-6

CDR3: CASSLGRGSPLHF
DNA: TGTGCCAGCAGTTTGGGAAGGGGTTCACCCCTCCACTTT
J: TRBJ1-6
size: .
D: .
V: TRBV27

CDR3: CATSRDRAGVNTEAFF
DNA: TGTGCCACCAGCAGAGACAGGGCGGGCGTGAACACTGAAGCTTTCTTT
J: TRBJ1-1
size: .
D: .
V: TRBV15

CDR3: CASSARQGATGYTF
DNA: TGTGCCAGCAGTGCGAGGCAGGGGGCGACTGGCTACACCTTC
J: TRBJ1-2
size: .
D: TRBD1
V: TRBV2